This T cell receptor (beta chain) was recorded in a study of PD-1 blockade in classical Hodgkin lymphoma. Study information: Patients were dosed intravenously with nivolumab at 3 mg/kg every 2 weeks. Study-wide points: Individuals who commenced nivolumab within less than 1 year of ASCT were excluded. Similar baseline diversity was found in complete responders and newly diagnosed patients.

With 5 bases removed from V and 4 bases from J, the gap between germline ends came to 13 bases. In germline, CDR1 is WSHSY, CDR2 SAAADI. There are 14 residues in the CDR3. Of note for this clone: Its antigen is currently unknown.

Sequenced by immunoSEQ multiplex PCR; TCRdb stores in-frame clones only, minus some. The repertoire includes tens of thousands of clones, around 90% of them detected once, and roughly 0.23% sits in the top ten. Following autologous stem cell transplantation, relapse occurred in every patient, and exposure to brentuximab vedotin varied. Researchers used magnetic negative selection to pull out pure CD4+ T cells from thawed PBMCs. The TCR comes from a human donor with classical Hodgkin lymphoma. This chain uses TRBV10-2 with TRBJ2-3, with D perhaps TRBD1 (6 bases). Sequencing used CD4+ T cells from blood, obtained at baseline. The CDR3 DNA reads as TGCGCCAGCAGTACTCAGGGGTTTGCAGATACGCAGTATTTT. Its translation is CASSTQGFADTQYF.